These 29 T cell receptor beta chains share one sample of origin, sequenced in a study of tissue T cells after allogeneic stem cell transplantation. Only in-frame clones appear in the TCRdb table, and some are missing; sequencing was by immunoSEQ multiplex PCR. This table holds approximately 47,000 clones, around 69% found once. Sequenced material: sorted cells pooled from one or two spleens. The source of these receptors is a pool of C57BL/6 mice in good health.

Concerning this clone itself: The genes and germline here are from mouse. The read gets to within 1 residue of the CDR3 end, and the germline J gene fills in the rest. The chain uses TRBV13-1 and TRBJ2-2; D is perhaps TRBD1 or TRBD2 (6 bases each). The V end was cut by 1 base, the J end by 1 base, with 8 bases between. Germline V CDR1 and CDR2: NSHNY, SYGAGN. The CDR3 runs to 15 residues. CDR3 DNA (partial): TGTGCCAGCAGTGATCGGGGGCGAAACACCGGGCAGCTCTAC. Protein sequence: CASSDRGRNTGQLY. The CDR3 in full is CASSDRGRNTGQLYF.

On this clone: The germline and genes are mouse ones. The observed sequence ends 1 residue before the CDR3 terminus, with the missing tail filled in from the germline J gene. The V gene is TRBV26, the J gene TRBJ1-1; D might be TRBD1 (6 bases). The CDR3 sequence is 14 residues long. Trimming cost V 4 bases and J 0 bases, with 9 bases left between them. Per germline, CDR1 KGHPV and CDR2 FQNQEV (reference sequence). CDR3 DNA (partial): TGTGCCAGCAGTCCACAGGGTGCAAACACAGAAGTCTTC. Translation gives CASSPQGANTEVF. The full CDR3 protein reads CASSPQGANTEVFF.

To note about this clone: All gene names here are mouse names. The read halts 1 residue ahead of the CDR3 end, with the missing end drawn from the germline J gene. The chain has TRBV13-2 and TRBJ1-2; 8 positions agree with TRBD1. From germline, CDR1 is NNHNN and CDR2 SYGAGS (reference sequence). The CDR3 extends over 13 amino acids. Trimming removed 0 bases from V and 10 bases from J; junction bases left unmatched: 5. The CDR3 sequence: CASGDGTGFPYTF. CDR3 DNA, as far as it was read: TGTGCCAGCGGTGATGGGACAGGGTTCCCCTACACC.

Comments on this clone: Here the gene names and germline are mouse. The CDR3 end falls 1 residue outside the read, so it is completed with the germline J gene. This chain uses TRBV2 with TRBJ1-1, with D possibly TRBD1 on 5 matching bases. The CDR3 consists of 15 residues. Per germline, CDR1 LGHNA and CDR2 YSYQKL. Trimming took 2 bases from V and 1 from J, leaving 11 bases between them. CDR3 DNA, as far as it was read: TGTGCCAGCAGCCAATCCGACAGAGGAAACACAGAAGTCTTC. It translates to CASSQSDRGNTEVF. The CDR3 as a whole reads CASSQSDRGNTEVFF.

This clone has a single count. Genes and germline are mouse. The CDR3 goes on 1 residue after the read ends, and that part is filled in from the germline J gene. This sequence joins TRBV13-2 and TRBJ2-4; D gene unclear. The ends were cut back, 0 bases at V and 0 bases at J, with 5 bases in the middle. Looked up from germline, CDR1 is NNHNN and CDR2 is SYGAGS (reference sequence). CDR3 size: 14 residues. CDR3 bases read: TGTGCCAGCGGTGATGCAACTAGTCAAAACACCTTGTAC. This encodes CASGDATSQNTLY. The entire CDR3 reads CASGDATSQNTLYF.

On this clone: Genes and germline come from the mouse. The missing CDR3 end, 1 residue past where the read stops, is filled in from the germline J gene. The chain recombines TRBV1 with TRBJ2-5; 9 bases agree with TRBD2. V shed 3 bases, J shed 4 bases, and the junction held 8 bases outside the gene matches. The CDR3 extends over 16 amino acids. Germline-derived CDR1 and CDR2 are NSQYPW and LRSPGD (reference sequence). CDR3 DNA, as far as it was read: TGCACCTGCAGTGCCCGCTGGGGGGGAAGGAAAGACACCCAGTAC. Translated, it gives CTCSARWGGRKDTQY. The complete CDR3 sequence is CTCSARWGGRKDTQYF. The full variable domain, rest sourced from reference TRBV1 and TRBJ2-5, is VTLLEQNPRWRLVPRGQAVNLRCILKNSQYPWMSWYQQDLQKQLQWLFTLRSPGDKEVKSLPGADYLATRVTDTELRLQVANMSQGRTLYCTCSARWGGRKDTQYFGPGTRLLVL.

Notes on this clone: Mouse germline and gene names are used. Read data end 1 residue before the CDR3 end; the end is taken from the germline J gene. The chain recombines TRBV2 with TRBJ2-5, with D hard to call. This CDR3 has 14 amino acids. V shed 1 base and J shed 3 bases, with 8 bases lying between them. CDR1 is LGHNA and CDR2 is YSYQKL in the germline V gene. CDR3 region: CASSQGGSQDTQYF. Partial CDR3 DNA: TGTGCCAGCAGCCAAGGAGGGAGTCAAGACACCCAGTAC.

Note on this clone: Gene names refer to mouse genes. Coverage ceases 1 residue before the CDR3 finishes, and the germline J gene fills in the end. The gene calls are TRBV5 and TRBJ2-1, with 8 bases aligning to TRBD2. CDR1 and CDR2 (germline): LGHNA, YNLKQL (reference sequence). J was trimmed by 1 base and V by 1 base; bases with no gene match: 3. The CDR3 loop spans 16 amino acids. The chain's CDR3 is CASSQGVGGNYAEQFF. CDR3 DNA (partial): TGTGCCAGCAGCCAAGGAGTGGGGGGGAACTATGCTGAGCAGTTC.

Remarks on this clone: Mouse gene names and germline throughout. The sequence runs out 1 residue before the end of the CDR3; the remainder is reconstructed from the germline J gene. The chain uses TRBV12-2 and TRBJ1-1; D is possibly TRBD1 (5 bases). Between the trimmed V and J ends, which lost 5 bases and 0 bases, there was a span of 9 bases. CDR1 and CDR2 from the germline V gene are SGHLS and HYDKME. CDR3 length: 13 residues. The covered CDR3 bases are TGTGCCAGCTTCCTGACAGCAAACACAGAAGTCTTC. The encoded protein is CASFLTANTEVF. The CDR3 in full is CASFLTANTEVFF.

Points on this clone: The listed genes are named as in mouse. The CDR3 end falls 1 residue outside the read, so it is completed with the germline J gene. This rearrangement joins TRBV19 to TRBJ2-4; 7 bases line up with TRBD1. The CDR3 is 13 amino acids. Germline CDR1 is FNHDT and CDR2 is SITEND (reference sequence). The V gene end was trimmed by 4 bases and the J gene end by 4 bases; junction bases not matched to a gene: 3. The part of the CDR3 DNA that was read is TGTGCCAGCAGTCGGGGACAGAAAAACACCTTGTAC. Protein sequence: CASSRGQKNTLY. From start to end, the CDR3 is CASSRGQKNTLYF.

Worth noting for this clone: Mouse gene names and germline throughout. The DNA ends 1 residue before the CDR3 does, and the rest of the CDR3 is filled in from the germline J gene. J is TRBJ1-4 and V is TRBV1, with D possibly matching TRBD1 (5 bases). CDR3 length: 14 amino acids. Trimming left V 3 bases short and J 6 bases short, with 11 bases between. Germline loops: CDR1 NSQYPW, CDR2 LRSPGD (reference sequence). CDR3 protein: CTCSAAGRDERLFF. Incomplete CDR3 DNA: TGCACCTGCAGTGCGGCAGGGAGGGACGAAAGATTATTT.

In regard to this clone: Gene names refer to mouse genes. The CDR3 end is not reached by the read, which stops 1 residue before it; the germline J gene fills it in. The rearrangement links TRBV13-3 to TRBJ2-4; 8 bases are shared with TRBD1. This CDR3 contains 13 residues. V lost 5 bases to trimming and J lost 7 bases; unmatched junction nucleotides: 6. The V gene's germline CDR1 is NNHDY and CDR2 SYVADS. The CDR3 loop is CASRDRERDTLYF. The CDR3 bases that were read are TGTGCCAGCAGGGACAGGGAGAGGGACACCTTGTAC. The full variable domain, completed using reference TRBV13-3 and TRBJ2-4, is EAAVTQSPRSKVAVTGGKVTLSCHQTNNHDYMYWYRQDTGHGLRLIHYSYVADSTEKGDIPDGYKASRPSQENFSLILELASLSQTAVYFCASRDRERDTLYFGAGTRLSVL.

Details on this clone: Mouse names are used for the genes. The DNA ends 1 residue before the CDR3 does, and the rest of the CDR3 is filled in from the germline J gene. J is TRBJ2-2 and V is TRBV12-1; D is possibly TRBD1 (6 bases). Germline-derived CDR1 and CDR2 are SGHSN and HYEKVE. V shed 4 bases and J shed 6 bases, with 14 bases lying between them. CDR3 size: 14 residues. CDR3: CASSRDRRPGQLYF. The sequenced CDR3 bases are TGTGCCAGCTCCCGCGACAGGAGACCCGGGCAGCTCTAC.

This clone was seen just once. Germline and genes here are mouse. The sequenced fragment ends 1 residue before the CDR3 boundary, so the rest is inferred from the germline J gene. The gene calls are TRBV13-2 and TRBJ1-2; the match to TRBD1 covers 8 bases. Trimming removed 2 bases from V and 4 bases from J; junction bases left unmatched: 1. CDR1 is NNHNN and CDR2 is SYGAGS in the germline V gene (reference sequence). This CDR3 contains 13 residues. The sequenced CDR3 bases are TGTGCCAGCGGTGACAGGGGGCCCTCCGACTACACC. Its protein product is CASGDRGPSDYT. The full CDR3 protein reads CASGDRGPSDYTF.

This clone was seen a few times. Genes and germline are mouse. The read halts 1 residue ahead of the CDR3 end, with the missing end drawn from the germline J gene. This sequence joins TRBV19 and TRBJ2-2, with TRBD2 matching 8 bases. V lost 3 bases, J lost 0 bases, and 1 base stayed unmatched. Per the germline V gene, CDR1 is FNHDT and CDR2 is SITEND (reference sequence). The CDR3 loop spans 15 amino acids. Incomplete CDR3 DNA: TGTGCCAGCAGTAGGGGGGGCCCAAACACCGGGCAGCTCTAC. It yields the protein CASSRGGPNTGQLY. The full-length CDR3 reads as CASSRGGPNTGQLYF.

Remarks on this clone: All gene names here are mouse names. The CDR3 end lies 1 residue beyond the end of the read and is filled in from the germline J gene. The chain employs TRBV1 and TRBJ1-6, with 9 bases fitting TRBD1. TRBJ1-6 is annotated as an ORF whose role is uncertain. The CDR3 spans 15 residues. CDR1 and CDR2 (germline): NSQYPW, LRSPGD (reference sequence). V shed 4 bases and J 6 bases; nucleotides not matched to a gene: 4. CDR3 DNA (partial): TGCACCTGCAGTGAGGTACAGGGGGCTAATTCGCCCCTCTAC. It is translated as CTCSEVQGANSPLY. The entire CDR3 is CTCSEVQGANSPLYF.

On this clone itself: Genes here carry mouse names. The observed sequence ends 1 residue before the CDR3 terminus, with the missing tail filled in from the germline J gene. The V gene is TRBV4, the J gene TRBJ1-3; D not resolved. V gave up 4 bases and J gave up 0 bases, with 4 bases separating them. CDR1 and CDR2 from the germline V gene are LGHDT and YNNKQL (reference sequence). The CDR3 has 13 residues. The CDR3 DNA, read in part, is TGTGCCAGCAGCTCCATTTCTGGAAATACGCTCTAT. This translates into CASSSISGNTLY. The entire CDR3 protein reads CASSSISGNTLYF.

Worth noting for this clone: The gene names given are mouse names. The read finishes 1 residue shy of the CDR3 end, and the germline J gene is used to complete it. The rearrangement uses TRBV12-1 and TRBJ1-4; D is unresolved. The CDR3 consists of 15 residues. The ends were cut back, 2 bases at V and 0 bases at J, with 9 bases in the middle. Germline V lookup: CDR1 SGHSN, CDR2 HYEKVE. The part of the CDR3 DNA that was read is TGTGCCAGCTCTCCCTACATCCTTTCCAACGAAAGATTATTT. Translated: CASSPYILSNERLF. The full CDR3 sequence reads CASSPYILSNERLFF.

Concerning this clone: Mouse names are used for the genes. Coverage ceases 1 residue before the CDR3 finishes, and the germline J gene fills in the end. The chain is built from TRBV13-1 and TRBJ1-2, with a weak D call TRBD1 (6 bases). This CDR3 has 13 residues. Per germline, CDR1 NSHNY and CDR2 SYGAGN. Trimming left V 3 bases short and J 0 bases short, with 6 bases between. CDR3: CASSGQANSDYTF. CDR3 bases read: TGTGCCAGCAGTGGACAGGCAAACTCCGACTACACC.

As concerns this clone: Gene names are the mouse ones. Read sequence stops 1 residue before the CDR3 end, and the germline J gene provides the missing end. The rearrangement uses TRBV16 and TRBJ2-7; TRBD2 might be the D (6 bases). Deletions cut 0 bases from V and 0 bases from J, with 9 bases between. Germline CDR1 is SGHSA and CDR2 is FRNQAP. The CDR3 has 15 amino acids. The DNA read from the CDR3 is TGTGCAAGCAGCTTAGAGGCTGGGGTCTCCTATGAACAGTAC. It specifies CASSLEAGVSYEQY. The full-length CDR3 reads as CASSLEAGVSYEQYF.

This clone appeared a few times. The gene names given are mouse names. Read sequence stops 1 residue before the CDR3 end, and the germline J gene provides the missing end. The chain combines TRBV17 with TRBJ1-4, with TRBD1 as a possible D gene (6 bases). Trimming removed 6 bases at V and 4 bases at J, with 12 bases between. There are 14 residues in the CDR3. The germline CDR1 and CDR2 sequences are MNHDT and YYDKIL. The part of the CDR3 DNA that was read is TGTGCTAGCAGCCTCCGGGACATCAACGAAAGATTATTT. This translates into CASSLRDINERLF. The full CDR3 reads CASSLRDINERLFF.

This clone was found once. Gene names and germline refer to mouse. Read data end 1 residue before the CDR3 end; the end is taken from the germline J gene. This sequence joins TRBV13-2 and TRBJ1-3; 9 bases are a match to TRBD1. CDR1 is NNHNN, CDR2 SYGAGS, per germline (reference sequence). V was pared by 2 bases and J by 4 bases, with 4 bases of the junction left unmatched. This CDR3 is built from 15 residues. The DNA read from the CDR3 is TGTGCCAGCGGTGAGCCGGGACAGGGAGGAAATACGCTCTAT. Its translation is CASGEPGQGGNTLY. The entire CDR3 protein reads CASGEPGQGGNTLYF.

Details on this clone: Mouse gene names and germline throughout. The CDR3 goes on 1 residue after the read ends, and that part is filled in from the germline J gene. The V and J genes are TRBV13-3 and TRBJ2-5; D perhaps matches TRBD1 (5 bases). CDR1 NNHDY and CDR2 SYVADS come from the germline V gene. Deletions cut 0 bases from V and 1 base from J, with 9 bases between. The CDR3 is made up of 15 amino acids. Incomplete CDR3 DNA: TGTGCCAGCAGTGATGCAGGGTGGGACCAAGACACCCAGTAC. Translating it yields CASSDAGWDQDTQY. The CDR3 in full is CASSDAGWDQDTQYF.

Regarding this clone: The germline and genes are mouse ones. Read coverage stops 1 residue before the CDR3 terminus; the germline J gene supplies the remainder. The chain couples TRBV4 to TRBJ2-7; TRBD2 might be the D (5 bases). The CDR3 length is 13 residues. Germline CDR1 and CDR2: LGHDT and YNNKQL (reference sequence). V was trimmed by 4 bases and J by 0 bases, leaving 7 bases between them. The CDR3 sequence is CASSLLVSYEQYF. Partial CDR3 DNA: TGTGCCAGCAGCTTACTGGTCTCCTATGAACAGTAC.

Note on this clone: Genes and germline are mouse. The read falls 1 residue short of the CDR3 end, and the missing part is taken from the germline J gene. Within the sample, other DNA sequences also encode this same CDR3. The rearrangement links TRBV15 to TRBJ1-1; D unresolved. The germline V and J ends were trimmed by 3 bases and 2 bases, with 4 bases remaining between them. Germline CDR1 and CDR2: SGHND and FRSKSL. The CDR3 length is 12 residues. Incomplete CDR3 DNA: TGTGCCAGCAGTTTGGGCAACACAGAAGTCTTC. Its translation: CASSLGNTEVF. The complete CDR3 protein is CASSLGNTEVFF.

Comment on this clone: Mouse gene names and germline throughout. This chain's CDR3 is CAWSTGTGGSYEQYF. The CDR3 bases that were read are TGTGCCTGGAGTACCGGGACTGGGGGCTCCTATGAACAGTAC. The V gene is TRBV31, the J gene TRBJ2-7, with TRBD2 matching 11 bases. The read comes to an end 1 residue before the CDR3 does, leaving the germline J gene to fill in the end. Germline assignment: CDR1 GKSSPN and CDR2 SITVG. Trimming took 2 bases from V and 0 from J; bases not matched to a gene: 3. The CDR3 loop spans 15 amino acids.

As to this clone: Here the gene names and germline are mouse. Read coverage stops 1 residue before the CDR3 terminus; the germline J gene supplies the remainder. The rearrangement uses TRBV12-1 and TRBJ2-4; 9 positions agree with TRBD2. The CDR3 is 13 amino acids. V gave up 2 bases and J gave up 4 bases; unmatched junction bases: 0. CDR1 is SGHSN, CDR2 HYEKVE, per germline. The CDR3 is CASSRTGENTLYF. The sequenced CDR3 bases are TGTGCCAGCTCTCGGACTGGGGAAAACACCTTGTAC.

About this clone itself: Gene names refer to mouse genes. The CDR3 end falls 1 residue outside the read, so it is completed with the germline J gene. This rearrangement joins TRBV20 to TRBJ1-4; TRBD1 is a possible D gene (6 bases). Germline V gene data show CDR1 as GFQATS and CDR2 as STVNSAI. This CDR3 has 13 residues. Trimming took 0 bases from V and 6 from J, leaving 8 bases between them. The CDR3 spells CGARDRGDERLFF. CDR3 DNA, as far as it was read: TGTGGTGCTAGGGACAGGGGAGACGAAAGATTATTT.

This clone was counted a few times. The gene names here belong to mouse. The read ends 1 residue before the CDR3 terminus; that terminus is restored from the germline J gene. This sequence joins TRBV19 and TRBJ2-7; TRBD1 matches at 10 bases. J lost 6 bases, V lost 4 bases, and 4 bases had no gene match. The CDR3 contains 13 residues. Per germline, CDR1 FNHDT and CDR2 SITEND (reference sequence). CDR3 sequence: CASSDRGRSEQYF. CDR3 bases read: TGTGCCAGCAGTGACAGGGGGCGCAGTGAACAGTAC.